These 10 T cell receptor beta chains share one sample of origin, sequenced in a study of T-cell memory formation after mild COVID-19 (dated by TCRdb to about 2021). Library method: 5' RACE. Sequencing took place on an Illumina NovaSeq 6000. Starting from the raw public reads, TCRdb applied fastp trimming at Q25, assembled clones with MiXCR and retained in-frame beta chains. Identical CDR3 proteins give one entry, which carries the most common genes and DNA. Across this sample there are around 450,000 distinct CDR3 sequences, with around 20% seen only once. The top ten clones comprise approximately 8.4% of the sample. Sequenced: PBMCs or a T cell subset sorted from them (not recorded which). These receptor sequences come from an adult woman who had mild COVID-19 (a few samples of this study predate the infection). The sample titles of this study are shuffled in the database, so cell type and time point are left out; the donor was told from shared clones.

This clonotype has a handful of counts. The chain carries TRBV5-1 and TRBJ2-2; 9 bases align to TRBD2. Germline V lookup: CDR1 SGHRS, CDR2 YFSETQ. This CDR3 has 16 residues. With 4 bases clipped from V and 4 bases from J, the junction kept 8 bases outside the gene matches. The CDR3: CASSVLGLAITGELFF. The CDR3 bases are TGCGCCAGCAGCGTTCTGGGACTAGCTATCACCGGGGAGCTGTTTTTT.

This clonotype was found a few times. CDR3 sequence: CSASRHLGADTQYF. DNA of the CDR3: TGCAGTGCTAGCCGGCACCTGGGGGCAGATACGCAGTATTTT. The rearrangement links TRBV20-1 to TRBJ2-3, with D perhaps TRBD1 or TRBD2 (5 bases each). The CDR3 loop spans 14 amino acids. V was shortened by 3 bases and J by 4 bases, with 14 bases between the two germline ends. Germline CDR1 DFQATT, CDR2 SNEGSKA (reference sequence).

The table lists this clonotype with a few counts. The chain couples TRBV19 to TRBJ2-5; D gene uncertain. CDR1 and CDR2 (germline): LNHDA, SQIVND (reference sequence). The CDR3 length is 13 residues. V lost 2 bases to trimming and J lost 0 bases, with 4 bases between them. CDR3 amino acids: CASSIQNQETQYF. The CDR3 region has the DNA TGTGCCAGTAGTATACAGAACCAAGAGACCCAGTACTTC.

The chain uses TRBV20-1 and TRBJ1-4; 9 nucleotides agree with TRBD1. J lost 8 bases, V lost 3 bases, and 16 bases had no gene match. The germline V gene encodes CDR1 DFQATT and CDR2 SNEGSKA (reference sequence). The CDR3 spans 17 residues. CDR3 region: CSARPFPQGASREKLFF. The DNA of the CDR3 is TGCAGTGCTAGGCCCTTCCCACAGGGGGCATCTAGGGAAAAACTGTTTTTT.

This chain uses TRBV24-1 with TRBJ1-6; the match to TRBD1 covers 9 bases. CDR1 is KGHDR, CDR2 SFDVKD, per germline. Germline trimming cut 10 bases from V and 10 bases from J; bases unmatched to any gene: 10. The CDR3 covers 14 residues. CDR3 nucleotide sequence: TGTGCCACGACCCACAGGGGGCACGGATCACCCCTCCACTTT. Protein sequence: CATTHRGHGSPLHF.

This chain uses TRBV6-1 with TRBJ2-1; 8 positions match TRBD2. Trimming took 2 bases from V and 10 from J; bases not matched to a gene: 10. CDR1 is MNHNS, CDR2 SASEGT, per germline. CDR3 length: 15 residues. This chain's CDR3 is CASSELSAGGREQFF. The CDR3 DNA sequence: TGTGCCAGCAGTGAACTCTCGGCGGGGGGACGCGAGCAGTTCTTC.

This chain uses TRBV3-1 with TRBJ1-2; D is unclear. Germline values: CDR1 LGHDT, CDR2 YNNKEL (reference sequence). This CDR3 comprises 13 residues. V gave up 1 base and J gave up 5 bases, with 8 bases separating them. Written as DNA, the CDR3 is TGTGCCAGCAGCCAAGCAGCCAGATATGGCTACACCTTC. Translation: CASSQAARYGYTF.

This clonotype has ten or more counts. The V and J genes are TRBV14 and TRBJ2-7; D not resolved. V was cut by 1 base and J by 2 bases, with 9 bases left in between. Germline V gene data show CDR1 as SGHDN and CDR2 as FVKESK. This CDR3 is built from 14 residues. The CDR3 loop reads CASSQGRHTYEQYF. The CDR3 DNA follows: TGTGCCAGCAGCCAAGGGCGCCATACCTACGAGCAGTACTTC.

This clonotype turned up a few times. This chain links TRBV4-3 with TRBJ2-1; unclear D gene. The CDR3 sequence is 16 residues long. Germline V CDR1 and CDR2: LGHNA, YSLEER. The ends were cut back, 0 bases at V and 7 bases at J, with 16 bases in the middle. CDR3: CASSQDAVARRNEQFF. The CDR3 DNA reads TGCGCCAGCAGCCAAGATGCGGTAGCCCGCCGGAATGAGCAGTTCTTC.

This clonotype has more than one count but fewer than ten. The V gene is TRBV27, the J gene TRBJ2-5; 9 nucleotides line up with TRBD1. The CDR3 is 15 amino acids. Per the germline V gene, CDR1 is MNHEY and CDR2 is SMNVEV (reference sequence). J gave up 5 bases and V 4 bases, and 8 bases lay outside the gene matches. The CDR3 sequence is CASSYSGTGKETQYF. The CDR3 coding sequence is TGTGCCAGCAGTTACTCCGGGACAGGGAAGGAGACCCAGTACTTC.